Sequencing of this T cell receptor (beta chain) was carried out in a study of T cell clonality in common variable immunodeficiency. Clones were read by immunoSEQ multiplex PCR, and TCRdb kept only the in-frame ones, dropping some. The sample holds approximately 20,000 clones, and no clone turns up only once. In its sample, this clone was seen many times. Antigen specificity is unknown. The CDR3 goes on 3 residues after the read ends, and that part is filled in from the germline J gene. V was cut by 2 bases and J by 8 bases, with 13 bases left in between. CDR3 length: 13 amino acids. Germline lookup yields CDR1 GTSNPN and CDR2 SVGIG (reference sequence). Whole-study results and caveats: In common variable immunodeficiency, TCR beta chains reportedly carried fewer deletions and N-nucleotide insertions.

The source of this sequence is a human donor with common variable immunodeficiency. Specimen: peripheral blood mononuclear cells. This chain joins TRBV30 and TRBJ2-1; perhaps TRBD2 as D (6 bases). The covered CDR3 bases are TGTGCCTGGAGTACCTGGACTAACCATGAG. It encodes CAWSTWTNHE. Given in full, the CDR3 is CAWSTWTNHEQFF. Full variable domain (missing parts from reference TRBV30 and TRBJ2-1): SQTIHQWPATLVQPVGSPLSLECTVEGTSNPNLYWYRQAAGRGLQLLFYSVGIGQISSEVPQNLSASRPQDRQFILSSKKLLLSDSGFYLCAWSTWTNHEQFFGPGTRLTVL.